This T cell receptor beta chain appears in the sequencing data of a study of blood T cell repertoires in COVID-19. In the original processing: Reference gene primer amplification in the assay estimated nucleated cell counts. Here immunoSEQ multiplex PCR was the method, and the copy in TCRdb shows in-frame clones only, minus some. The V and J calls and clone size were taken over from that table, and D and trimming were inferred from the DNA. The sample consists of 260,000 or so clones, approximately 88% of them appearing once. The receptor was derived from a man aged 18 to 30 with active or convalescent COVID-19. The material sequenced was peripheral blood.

This CDR3 is CASSPLAVSLGTEAFF. The CDR3 DNA follows: TGTGCCAGCTCACCATTGGCAGTATCTCTCGGGACTGAAGCTTTCTTT. The chain employs TRBV18 and TRBJ1-1; D call uncertain. The V end lost 2 bases, the J end lost 5 bases, and 18 bases lay between the germline ends. Germline CDR1 is KGHSH and CDR2 is LQKENI. CDR3 size: 16 residues.